This T cell receptor (beta chain) was documented in a study of T-cell reconstitution after alpha-beta-depleted transplantation in children. Study-wide findings and caveats: At one year after transplant, newly produced T cells mostly accounted for T-cell counts and diversity.

Construction of the TCRbeta library involved unique molecular identifiers. Each CDR3 protein gets one entry after TCRdb re-called the PCR reads with MiXCR. The sample has fewer than 350,000 distinct CDR3 sequences, roughly 7.8% seen once; the top ten hold 9.1%. This clonotype has a count of ten or more. What it binds is unknown. Germline trimming cut 3 bases from V and 3 bases from J; bases unmatched to any gene: 6. The germline V gene encodes CDR1 MDHEN and CDR2 SYDVKM. The CDR3 loop spans 15 amino acids. This specimen consisted of peripheral blood, obtained 360 days after TCRalphabeta/CD19-depleted stem cell transplant. V is TRBV28 and J is TRBJ2-7, with 9 bases fitting TRBD1. The source is a female patient aged 2-9 years who had a stem cell transplant for Fanconi anemia, so the T cells may come from the graft donor. The CDR3 is CASSFTGQGGYEQYF. Written as DNA, the CDR3 is TGTGCCAGCAGTTTTACGGGACAGGGTGGCTACGAGCAGTACTTC.